This record looks at one TCR beta chain sequence and its context. Antigen specificity is unknown. This table comes from immunoSEQ multiplex PCR, and its TCRdb copy is limited to in-frame clones, with some not included. The table has 90,000 to 150,000 clones, 85% to 90% seen once. This entry comes from a study of OX40 agonist ivuxolimab in advanced cancers. Study-level background: Clinicians treated patients with ivuxolimab, an agonistic anti-OX40 (CD134) antibody.

The CDR3 runs 11 residues. Germline loops: CDR1 DFQATT, CDR2 SNEGSKA (reference sequence). Trimming pared 6 bases from V and 5 bases from J, leaving 11 bases between. Study-level results: At 0.1-3.0 mg/kg, partial responders had clonal expansion among the lowest observed.

V gene TRBV20-1 combines with J gene TRBJ2-7; D possibly corresponds to TRBD2 (5 bases). The TCR originated in an adult with an advanced solid tumor such as melanoma, head and neck, liver or kidney cancer. The sample in question was CD4+ or CD8+ T cells sorted from blood, obtained in a trial of the OX40 agonist ivuxolimab. In DNA, the CDR3 is TGCAGTGCGGATCTAGCCCACGAGCAGTACTTC. It is translated as CSADLAHEQYF.